This T cell receptor (beta chain) was sequenced in a study of blood T cell repertoires in COVID-19 (dated by TCRdb to about 2020). For the study in its entirety: Samples from collaborators originated in the United States, Italy and Spain and spanned both the acute and convalescent phases of COVID-19. Where available, HLA class I and class II types were taken from metadata supplied by the sample provider and were not determined by assay-based typing. The prospective study material was composed of cDNA or gDNA derived from T cells, B-cell-depleted T cells, or PBMCs. Subjects who had been exposed to COVID-19, were actively infected with it, or had recovered from it provided the deeply sampled blood TCRbeta repertoires that made up the dataset. The repertoires were released in a freely available public database intended as a resource for research on the immune response to SARS-CoV-2. A de-identified subject ID, COVID-19 status, age in years and sex were almost always included in the sample metadata. The samples were drawn from two sources: the first 160 participants of the ongoing ImmuneRACE study, and 1,200 or so subjects contributed by 6 global collaborators.

The CDR3 starts with the cysteine, ends with the phenylalanine, and has 13 residues. CDR3 DNA is the only sequence kept; it has 39 bases, read in frame from the first base. In the germline V gene, CDR1 corresponds to MDHEN and CDR2 to SYDVKM. The V end gives up 5 bases and the J end 4 bases, leaving 2 bases in the junction not matched to a gene. A second Seattle source provided samples from volunteer blood donors who had recovered from COVID-19. Each collaborating institution followed its own protocols to collect whole blood in K2EDTA tubes. For TCRbeta analysis, collaborators shipped samples as frozen whole blood, isolated PBMCs, or DNA extracted from either of those sample types. Points on this clone: It has no known antigen specificity. Base qualities were left out, and no much larger clone turns up one base away.

Overall results and qualifications from the work: The amount of clinical and demographic metadata varied by source and participant and was provided uncurated.

TCRbeta CDR3 regions were amplified from genomic DNA by means of the immunoSEQ Assay, a bias-controlled multiplex PCR. Processing in the source paper ran as follows. Within the assay, amplification of reference gene primers was used to estimate how many nucleated cells each sample contained. To quantify the absolute abundance of each unique TCRbeta CDR3 rearrangement, sequence reads were collapsed and filtered. For each sample, productive Simpson clonality was calculated as the square root of Simpson's diversity index across productive rearrangements. Entries here come from immuneACCESS through TCRdb and include only in-frame sequences with V and J called. Some clones fail to appear in such tables; in the studies checked, an unresolved V gene covers under half of the shortfall, and the cause of the remainder is unknown. The V and J calls and the clone size are those of that table, but D and trimming were determined from the DNA. This sample is represented by a few hundred thousand clones; 89% of them were singletons. The ten largest clones capture roughly 0.96% of the sample.

Recombination joined TRBV28 with TRBJ2-5, with TRBD1 identical over 9 junction bases. This TCR was sampled from a woman in her forties who had recovered from COVID-19. Sequencing was done on a sample of peripheral blood. The DNA reads TGTGCCAGCAGTGGGACAGGGAGAGAGACCCAGTACTTC. Its product reads: CASSGTGRETQYF.